Shown below are 23 T cell receptor beta chains from a single sample sequenced in a study of blood T cell repertoires in COVID-19. Assay: immunoSEQ multiplex PCR; the TCRdb copy retains only in-frame clones and omits some. The sample records roughly 150,000 clones, approximately 84% being singletons. Sequenced material: PBMCs or T cells enriched from blood (not recorded which). All receptors derive from a man over 45 in a cohort exposed to, infected with or recovered from COVID-19 (not recorded which).

V usage is TRBV10-3 and J usage is TRBJ2-3, with 7 bases aligning to TRBD2. The CDR3 runs 12 residues. Germline CDR1 is ENHRY and CDR2 is SYGVKD. V was pared by 2 bases and J by 9 bases, with 2 bases of the junction left unmatched. The CDR3 sequence is CAISEGGETQYF. The CDR3 coding sequence is TGTGCCATCAGTGAGGGGGGGGAAACGCAGTATTTT.

This clone was seen once. The V call is TRBV7-9, the J call TRBJ2-3, with no clear D. The CDR3 runs 13 residues. Looked up from germline, CDR1 is SEHNR and CDR2 is FQNEAQ (reference sequence). Trimming took off 3 bases at V and 6 bases at J, with 10 bases between the two ends. Here the CDR3 reads CASSLRSPDTQYF. The CDR3, as DNA: TGTGCCAGCAGCTTGAGATCCCCCGATACGCAGTATTTT.

The chain uses TRBV7-2 and TRBJ1-6; 8 nucleotides match TRBD1. With 5 bases clipped from V and 7 bases from J, the junction kept 7 bases outside the gene matches. This CDR3 region has 15 residues. Germline values: CDR1 SGHTA, CDR2 FQGNSA. The chain's CDR3 is CASSTAGTGNSPLHF. The CDR3 DNA follows: TGTGCCAGCAGCACCGCCGGGACAGGAAATTCACCCCTCCACTTT.

V and J are TRBV2 and TRBJ2-7; D is unresolved. The CDR3 totals 15 residues. In germline, CDR1 is SNHLY, CDR2 FYNNEI. V lost 2 bases and J 0 bases, leaving 11 bases between the germline ends. The CDR3 loop reads CASSEKVSGSYEQYF. The CDR3 DNA follows: TGTGCCAGCAGTGAAAAAGTTTCAGGCTCCTACGAGCAGTACTTC.

This chain connects TRBV5-1 to TRBJ1-4; 7 bases are a match to TRBD1. The CDR3 runs 15 residues. Germline CDR1 SGHRS, CDR2 YFSETQ. V was clipped by 4 bases and J by 5 bases; unmatched bases: 8. CDR3 coding DNA: TGCGCCAGCAGCCTCCGGGACAGTTGGAATGAAAAACTGTTTTTT. Its protein product is CASSLRDSWNEKLFF.

This CDR3 reads CASSQEVAMSDTQYF. For the CDR3, the DNA is TGCGCCAGCAGCCAAGAGGTAGCGATGTCAGATACGCAGTATTTT. This chain uses TRBV4-1 with TRBJ2-3; D may be TRBD2 (5 bases). The length of the CDR3 is 15 residues. Germline V gene sequence: CDR1 MGHRA, CDR2 YSYEKL. The V gene lost 0 bases and the J gene lost 4 bases, with 11 bases spanning the gap.

The chain combines TRBV7-7 with TRBJ1-4; TRBD1 matches 9 bases. Germline CDR1 SSHAT, CDR2 FNYEAQ (reference sequence). This CDR3 region has 16 residues. V shed 8 bases and J 7 bases; nucleotides not matched to a gene: 14. For the CDR3, the DNA is TGTGCCAGCTTTGGGACAGGGCCAAACCAGAGTGAAAAACTGTTTTTT. Its translation: CASFGTGPNQSEKLFF.

This rearrangement joins TRBV7-9 to TRBJ1-6; 8 nucleotides match TRBD1. Unmatched junction bases numbered 3, after V lost 1 base and J lost 7 bases. The CDR3 is 15 residues long. The V gene's germline CDR1 is SEHNR and CDR2 FQNEAQ (reference sequence). Here the CDR3 reads CASSLVQGANSPLHF. The CDR3 nucleotides read TGTGCCAGCAGCTTAGTGCAGGGGGCGAATTCACCCCTCCACTTT.

This clone was seen a handful of times. Distinct nucleotide sequences in the sample also encode this CDR3. The chain combines TRBV18 with TRBJ1-2; D possibly corresponds to TRBD1 (6 bases). Germline V gene sequence: CDR1 KGHSH, CDR2 LQKENI. CDR3 length: 13 amino acids. V lost 3 bases, J lost 1 base, and 6 bases lay in between. The CDR3 spells CASSPDSNYGYTF. CDR3 bases: TGTGCCAGCTCACCGGACAGTAACTATGGCTACACCTTC.

This clone was observed a few times. This rearrangement joins TRBV19 to TRBJ1-1; D unresolved. CDR3 length: 16 residues. V was trimmed by 9 bases and J by 0 bases, leaving 20 bases between them. CDR1 is LNHDA, CDR2 SQIVND, per germline (reference sequence). CDR3 in amino acids: CASFPGLNTLNTEAFF. The CDR3 DNA is TGTGCCAGCTTCCCCGGACTGAATACTTTGAACACTGAAGCTTTCTTT.

V and J are TRBV5-4 and TRBJ2-7; D call uncertain. The CDR3 totals 14 residues. V lost 0 bases and J 7 bases, leaving 14 bases between the germline ends. CDR1 and CDR2 (germline): SGHNT, YYREEE (reference sequence). The CDR3 sequence: CASSLGPSDNEQYF. The CDR3 DNA sequence: TGTGCCAGCAGCTTGGGGCCAAGTGACAATGAGCAGTACTTC.

The J gene is TRBJ1-2, the V gene TRBV3-1 (or the pseudogene TRBV3-2), with TRBD1 matching 8 bases. Trimming at V came to 7 bases and at J to 6 bases, leaving 4 bases not matched to a gene. Germline values: CDR1 LGHDT, CDR2 YNNKEL (reference sequence). This CDR3 has 12 residues. The CDR3 coding sequence is TGTGCCAGCAACAGGGGGGGTCATGGCTACACCTTC. It codes for CASNRGGHGYTF.

The chain carries TRBV18 and TRBJ1-2; TRBD1 is a possible D gene (5 bases). Germline lookup yields CDR1 KGHSH and CDR2 LQKENI. The length of the CDR3 is 13 residues. Trimming stripped 0 bases from V and 7 bases from J, with 9 bases between. The CDR3 DNA reads TGTGCCAGCTCACCACCAGGACAACCTGGCTACACCTTC. Its translation is CASSPPGQPGYTF.

V is TRBV6-5 and J is TRBJ2-5, with D possibly matching TRBD2 (6 bases). Germline lookup yields CDR1 MNHEY and CDR2 SVGAGI. V gave up 11 bases and J gave up 2 bases, with 9 bases separating them. The CDR3 spans 11 residues. CDR3 coding DNA: TGTGCCGGGGCGGGGCAAGAGACCCAGTACTTC. Translated: CAGAGQETQYF.

This chain links TRBV30 with TRBJ1-2, with a tentative D call TRBD1 (5 bases). Between the trimmed V and J ends, which lost 3 bases and 8 bases, there was a span of 16 bases. This CDR3 region has 13 residues. The V gene's germline CDR1 is GTSNPN and CDR2 SVGIG (reference sequence). In nucleotides, the CDR3 is TGTGCCTGGAGGATGGAGGGACGTCGGGGCTACACCTTC. Its translation is CAWRMEGRRGYTF.

V is TRBV12-1 and J is TRBJ2-1; no check of the table's D call, TRBD2, against the DNA was made. TRBV12-1 is classified as a pseudogene. The CDR3 consists of 18 residues. CDR3 in amino acids: CASSPSNWTSGSYNEQFF. In DNA form, the CDR3 reads TGTGCCAGCAGCCCTTCTAATTGGACTAGCGGGAGCTACAATGAGCAGTTCTTC.

The J gene is TRBJ1-1, the V gene TRBV6-2 or TRBV6-3; D unresolved. The CDR3 covers 12 residues. In germline, CDR1 is MNHEY, CDR2 SVGEGT. Between the trimmed V and J ends, which lost 8 bases and 2 bases, there was a span of 9 bases. The CDR3 DNA reads TGTGCCAGCGGCCACAGAAACACTGAAGCTTTCTTT. It codes for CASGHRNTEAFF.

The J gene is TRBJ2-2, the V gene TRBV7-9; 9 bases are a match to TRBD1. This CDR3 region has 15 residues. Germline lookup yields CDR1 SEHNR and CDR2 FQNEAQ (reference sequence). V shed 7 bases and J 6 bases; nucleotides not matched to a gene: 9. The CDR3 DNA is TGTGCCAGCACGGGACAGGGCAATGACCCCGGGGAGCTGTTTTTT. Encoded protein: CASTGQGNDPGELFF.

The genes are TRBV6-2 or TRBV6-3 and TRBJ2-7; TRBD1 aligns across 7 bases. V shed 0 bases and J 9 bases; nucleotides not matched to a gene: 11. The germline CDR1 and CDR2 sequences are MNHEY and SVGEGT. This CDR3 is built from 15 residues. The CDR3 DNA sequence: TGTGCCAGCAGTTACTCGAGGGTACAGGGGCAAGTGCAGTACTTC. Encoded protein: CASSYSRVQGQVQYF.

The gene calls are TRBV13 and TRBJ2-5; 8 bases fit TRBD1. This CDR3 spans 15 amino acids. Germline lookup yields CDR1 PRHDT and CDR2 FYEKMQ (reference sequence). V was clipped by 5 bases and J by 5 bases; unmatched bases: 10. The CDR3 reads CASSPRQGTRETQYF. The DNA of the CDR3 is TGTGCCAGCAGCCCCCGACAGGGGACCCGGGAGACCCAGTACTTC.

The J gene is TRBJ1-1, the V gene TRBV27; the match to TRBD1 covers 9 bases. J gave up 1 base and V 8 bases, and 8 bases lay outside the gene matches. The CDR3 is 15 amino acids. The germline gives CDR1 MNHEY, CDR2 SMNVEV (reference sequence). CDR3 amino acids: CASRSQGQGNTEAFF. As DNA, the CDR3 is TGTGCCAGCCGCTCCCAGGGACAGGGGAACACTGAAGCTTTCTTT.

The CDR3 spells CASSYGYTEAFF. The DNA of the CDR3 is TGTGCCAGCAGCTACGGTTACACTGAAGCTTTCTTT. The chain links TRBV5-8 to TRBJ1-1; D not certain. The CDR3 is made up of 12 amino acids. Trimming left V 3 bases short and J 3 bases short, with 6 bases between. Germline CDR1 reads SGHTS; CDR2 reads YDEGEE.

This sequence joins TRBV18 and TRBJ2-7; possible D gene TRBD1, 6 bases. Trimming cost V 4 bases and J 0 bases, with 7 bases left between them. Germline CDR1 reads KGHSH; CDR2 reads LQKENI. This CDR3 is 13 amino acids long. The CDR3 sequence: CASSLQGSYEQYF. Here the CDR3 DNA reads TGTGCCAGCTCACTACAGGGCTCCTACGAGCAGTACTTC.